The 21 T cell receptor beta chains reported below all come from one sample, sequenced in a study of blood T cell repertoires in COVID-19. Sequencing used immunoSEQ multiplex PCR; TCRdb keeps in-frame clones, though not all of them. The table has approximately 190,000 clones, about 85% seen once. Sequencing was done on a sample of peripheral blood. The origin of the receptors is a man between 60 and 75 years old with active or convalescent COVID-19.

J is TRBJ1-3 and V is TRBV25-1; D might be TRBD1 (5 bases). V was cut by 2 bases and J by 1 base, with 9 bases left in between. CDR3 length: 15 amino acids. Looked up from germline, CDR1 is MGHDK and CDR2 is SYGVNS. CDR3 sequence reads: CASSEQGWSGNTIYF. CDR3 nucleotide sequence: TGTGCCAGCAGTGAACAGGGATGGTCTGGAAACACCATATATTTT.

V is TRBV19 and J is TRBJ1-1, with 7 positions matching TRBD1. Trimming cost V 5 bases and J 4 bases; bases outside gene matches: 10. This CDR3 comprises 15 residues. Germline CDR1 reads LNHDA; CDR2 reads SQIVND (reference sequence). DNA of the CDR3: TGTGCCAGTAGTTTCTTCTCGACAGGGAGCACTGAAGCTTTCTTT. The encoded protein is CASSFFSTGSTEAFF.

Note on this clone: Additional DNA sequences in this sample encode the identical CDR3. V usage is TRBV7-9 and J usage is TRBJ1-2, with 11 bases matching TRBD1. Trimming took 2 bases from V and 2 from J; bases not matched to a gene: 1. This CDR3 comprises 15 residues. Germline values: CDR1 SEHNR, CDR2 FQNEAQ (reference sequence). CDR3 region: CASSLRDRGNYGYTF. CDR3 nucleotides: TGTGCCAGCAGCTTAAGGGACAGGGGGAACTATGGCTACACCTTC.

The chain couples TRBV7-9 to TRBJ1-2; D is undetermined. Germline V gene sequence: CDR1 SEHNR, CDR2 FQNEAQ (reference sequence). The CDR3 is 13 amino acids. Trimming took off 2 bases at V and 4 bases at J, with 8 bases between the two ends. The CDR3 here is CASSLNSGYGYTF. The CDR3 DNA follows: TGTGCCAGCAGCTTAAACAGCGGCTATGGCTACACCTTC. Drawing the rest from reference TRBV7-9 and TRBJ1-2, the complete variable domain is DTGVSQNPRHKITKRGQNVTFRCDPISEHNRLYWYRQTLGQGPEFLTYFQNEAQLEKSRLLSDRFSAERPKGSFSTLEIQRTEQGDSAMYLCASSLNSGYGYTFGSGTRLTVV.

This clone was picked up one time. The genes are TRBV12-5 and TRBJ2-5; TRBD1 matches at 10 bases. Germline CDR1 reads LGHNT; CDR2 reads FRNRAP. CDR3 length equals 14 residues. Unmatched junction bases numbered 5, after V lost 1 base and J lost 9 bases. CDR3 protein: CASGLGQGAEAQYF. The CDR3 nucleotides are TGTGCTAGTGGTTTGGGACAGGGGGCGGAGGCCCAGTACTTC.

V gene TRBV18 combines with J gene TRBJ1-1, with D hard to call. The V and J ends lost 2 bases and 2 bases respectively, with 6 bases between them. Germline V lookup: CDR1 KGHSH, CDR2 LQKENI. This CDR3 has 13 residues. CDR3 amino acids: CASSPNTNTEAFF. For the CDR3, the DNA is TGTGCCAGCTCACCAAACACCAACACTGAAGCTTTCTTT.

This chain's CDR3 is CASSPREGYGYTF. In DNA, the CDR3 is TGCGCCAGCAGCCCCCGGGAGGGCTATGGCTACACCTTC. The rearrangement links TRBV4-1 to TRBJ1-2, with no clear D. CDR1 MGHRA and CDR2 YSYEKL come from the germline V gene. Between the trimmed V and J ends, which lost 4 bases and 4 bases, there was a span of 10 bases. This CDR3 has 13 amino acids.

V and J are TRBV11-1 and TRBJ1-2; D gene ambiguous. This CDR3 contains 13 residues. V was trimmed by 5 bases and J by 3 bases, leaving 10 bases between them. CDR1 and CDR2 from the germline V gene are SGHAT and FQDESV (reference sequence). The CDR3 sequence: CASSHLSYYGYTF. In DNA form, the CDR3 reads TGTGCCAGCAGCCACCTTAGTTACTATGGCTACACCTTC.

The chain has TRBV5-1 and TRBJ2-7, with D perhaps matching TRBD1 (5 bases). Trimming left V 0 bases short and J 4 bases short, with 14 bases between. Germline CDR1 reads SGHRS; CDR2 reads YFSETQ. The CDR3 totals 15 residues. CDR3 loop: CASSLGGSRAYEQYF. CDR3 nucleotide sequence: TGCGCCAGCAGCTTGGGGGGCTCTAGAGCGTACGAGCAGTACTTC.

V gene TRBV5-1 combines with J gene TRBJ1-6, with D unresolved. The CDR3 length is 16 residues. CDR1 and CDR2 from the germline V gene are SGHRS and YFSETQ. The ends were cut back, 0 bases at V and 6 bases at J, with 13 bases in the middle. The CDR3 DNA is TGCGCCAGCAGCTTGGGTGGTCAGCGGGCTAATTCACCCCTCCACTTT. This gives the protein CASSLGGQRANSPLHF.

This chain uses TRBV27 with TRBJ2-2; D is uncertain. CDR3 length: 12 amino acids. Germline-derived CDR1 and CDR2 are MNHEY and SMNVEV (reference sequence). Trimming pared 3 bases from V and 5 bases from J, leaving 4 bases between. CDR3 sequence reads: CASSFLTGELFF. For the CDR3, the DNA is TGTGCCAGCAGTTTCTTGACCGGGGAGCTGTTTTTT.

The chain combines TRBV11-1 with TRBJ2-1; 7 positions agree with TRBD1. The CDR3 is 15 residues long. After removal of 8 bases from V and 8 bases from J, the junction contained 15 bases not matched to a gene. In germline, CDR1 is SGHAT, CDR2 FQDESV (reference sequence). The CDR3 coding sequence is TGTGCCAGCTCATTCACAGGGGCCGAGGCGGATGAGCAGTTCTTC. It encodes CASSFTGAEADEQFF.

The chain uses TRBV2 and TRBJ1-5; a weak D match, TRBD1 (5 bases). The CDR3 is 15 amino acids. Deletions cut 2 bases from V and 8 bases from J, with 16 bases between. The V gene's germline CDR1 is SNHLY and CDR2 FYNNEI. CDR3 in DNA: TGTGCCAGCAGTGAATGGGGGGGTAGGATGGAGCCCCAGCATTTT. This gives the protein CASSEWGGRMEPQHF.

This chain connects TRBV7-3 to TRBJ2-2; the D gene is possibly TRBD1 (6 bases). Germline V gives CDR1 SGHTA, CDR2 FQGTGA. V dropped 4 bases and J dropped 2 bases, with 8 bases sitting between them. The CDR3 is 14 residues long. The CDR3 bases are TGTGCCAGCAGCTCGACAGGAAACACCGGGGAGCTGTTTTTT. This gives the protein CASSSTGNTGELFF.

V and J are TRBV4-1 and TRBJ1-5, with 7 bases identical to TRBD1. From germline, CDR1 is MGHRA and CDR2 YSYEKL. V lost 1 base and J lost 0; bases outside the gene matches: 9. This CDR3 is built from 18 residues. The CDR3 protein is CASSQVYNRGPSNQPQHF. The CDR3 region has the DNA TGCGCCAGCAGCCAAGTATATAATAGGGGGCCTAGCAATCAGCCCCAGCATTTT.

The genes are TRBV11-2 and TRBJ2-5, with 11 bases lining up with TRBD1. After removal of 6 bases from V and 4 bases from J, the junction contained 4 bases not matched to a gene. The germline CDR1 and CDR2 sequences are SGHAT and FQNNGV. The CDR3 consists of 14 residues. CDR3 residues: CASSRTGGLETQYF. CDR3 nucleotides: TGTGCCAGCAGTCGGACAGGGGGCCTAGAGACCCAGTACTTC.

This sequence joins TRBV24-1 and TRBJ2-5; D is unclear. Germline CDR1 is KGHDR and CDR2 is SFDVKD. The CDR3 runs 12 residues. The V and J ends lost 2 bases and 5 bases respectively, with 5 bases between them. DNA of the CDR3: TGTGCCACCAGTGATTACGGGGAGACCCAGTACTTC. Its translation is CATSDYGETQYF.

The gene calls are TRBV30 and TRBJ1-6; a weak D match, TRBD1 (5 bases). There are 12 residues in the CDR3. V dropped 7 bases and J dropped 7 bases, with 11 bases sitting between them. The V gene's germline CDR1 is GTSNPN and CDR2 SVGIG (reference sequence). The CDR3 loop reads CALQVVNSPLHF. The CDR3 nucleotides read TGTGCCTTACAGGTGGTCAATTCACCCCTCCACTTT.

CDR3 sequence: CATSDLKLAGVSGELFF. CDR3 coding DNA: TGTGCCACCAGTGATTTGAAACTAGCGGGGGTATCCGGGGAGCTGTTTTTT. The gene calls are TRBV24-1 and TRBJ2-2; 11 bases align to TRBD2. The CDR3 totals 17 residues. In germline, CDR1 is KGHDR, CDR2 SFDVKD. Germline trimming cut 0 bases from V and 6 bases from J; bases unmatched to any gene: 5.

The chain combines TRBV3-1 (or the pseudogene TRBV3-2) with TRBJ2-5; 10 bases align to TRBD1. This CDR3 spans 19 amino acids. CDR1 LGHDT and CDR2 YNNKEL come from the germline V gene (reference sequence). V shed 3 bases, J shed 5 bases, and the junction held 18 bases outside the gene matches. CDR3 sequence: CASSHLFAGTGVESETQYF. CDR3 coding DNA: TGTGCCAGCAGCCATCTATTCGCCGGGACAGGGGTGGAGTCGGAGACCCAGTACTTC.

The chain carries TRBV15 and TRBJ2-1; 10 nucleotides line up with TRBD2. The junction had 4 bases not matched to a gene; V was cut back by 5 bases and J by 9 bases. CDR1 and CDR2 from the germline V gene are LNHNV and YYDKDF (reference sequence). The CDR3 spans 13 residues. For the CDR3, the DNA is TGTGCCACCAGCTCGGGACTAGCGACTGAGCAGTTCTTC. Translated: CATSSGLATEQFF.